Presented here are 11 T cell receptor beta chains from one specimen sequenced in a study of molecular identifiers for immune sequencing clone quantification. From the PCR reads, TCRdb called clonotypes with MiXCR, one entry per CDR3 protein. This table has approximately 500,000 distinct CDR3 sequences, over 20% appearing once. The specimen sequenced was naive CD8+ T cells from blood, with Jurkat cell RNA spiked in. Stated subset: FACS-sorted CD8+CD4-CCR7+CD45RA+ naive T cells. The receptors shown here come from a human donor in good health. Some libraries in this study had Jurkat cell RNA spiked in.

As for this clonotype: This sequence may be a read error, since a much larger clone differs from it by one base. This chain connects TRBV6-6 to TRBJ2-3; no firm D call. V shed 2 bases and J shed 8 bases, with 11 bases lying between them. This CDR3 contains 13 residues. Germline CDR1 MNHNY, CDR2 SVGAGI (reference sequence). The CDR3 nucleotides are TGTGCCAGCAGTTACCTGAATATCGGTACGCAGTATTTT. Translated: CASSYLNIGTQYF.

This clonotype was seen repeatedly, ten times or more. The chain carries TRBV6-2 or TRBV6-3 and TRBJ2-3; D might be TRBD1 (6 bases). The CDR3 sequence is 16 residues long. V lost 5 bases, J lost 4 bases, and 19 bases lay in between. Germline V gives CDR1 MNHEY, CDR2 SVGEGT. In nucleotides, the CDR3 is TGTGCCAGCAGTCCACAGGGCATCAGGCCGTCAGATACGCAGTATTTT. This gives the protein CASSPQGIRPSDTQYF.

About this clonotype: An end of the junction does not agree with germline; a read error may underlie this. The V call is TRBV7-9, the J call TRBJ2-5; a possible D gene is TRBD1 (6 bases). CDR3 length equals 13 residues. Germline V gives CDR1 SEHNR, CDR2 FQNEAQ (reference sequence). CDR3 sequence: CASSSQGQETQHF. CDR3 nucleotides: TGTGCCAGCAGCTCACAGGGACAAGAGACCCAGCACTTC.

On this clonotype itself: It may be a read error: a sequence one base away is much more abundant. The chain employs TRBV28 and TRBJ2-7; TRBD2 aligns across 13 bases. Germline CDR1 is MDHEN and CDR2 is SYDVKM. V lost 3 bases, J lost 2 bases, and 10 bases stayed unmatched. The CDR3 sequence is 18 residues long. CDR3 DNA sequence: TGTGCCAGCAGTTTGCGGGGGACTAGCGGGGTCCAAGCCTACGAGCAGTACTTC. Protein sequence: CASSLRGTSGVQAYEQYF. Complete variable domain (other parts from reference TRBV28 and TRBJ2-7): DVKVTQSSRYLVKRTGEKVFLECVQDMDHENMFWYRQDPGLGLRLIYFSYDVKMKEKGDIPEGYSVSREKKERFSLILESASTNQTSMYLCASSLRGTSGVQAYEQYFGPGTRLTVT.

This chain connects TRBV5-8 to TRBJ2-7, with D possibly matching TRBD1 (5 bases). The CDR3 sequence is 15 residues long. Per germline, CDR1 SGHTS and CDR2 YDEGEE. Trimming left V 0 bases short and J 4 bases short, with 14 bases between. The DNA of the CDR3 is TGTGCCAGCAGCTTGGTATGGCAGGGCGAGTACGAGCAGTACTTC. Translating it yields CASSLVWQGEYEQYF.

This clonotype was observed a handful of times. This chain connects TRBV7-9 to TRBJ2-7, with no clear D. V lost 5 bases to trimming and J lost 3 bases, with 8 bases between them. Germline CDR1 SEHNR, CDR2 FQNEAQ (reference sequence). The CDR3 spans 12 residues. DNA for the CDR3: TGTGCCAGCAGCACGGCCCTCTACGAGCAGTACTTC. This encodes CASSTALYEQYF.

This clonotype was seen a few times. As DNA, the CDR3 is TGTGCCAGCAGCTTCCTAGCGGGGGCTACCGGGGAGCTGTTTTTT. Its protein is CASSFLAGATGELFF. This chain uses TRBV13 with TRBJ2-2, with 10 bases matching TRBD2. The germline V gene has CDR1 PRHDT and CDR2 FYEKMQ (reference sequence). Unmatched junction bases numbered 3, after V lost 3 bases and J lost 5 bases. The CDR3 has 15 residues. The full variable domain, rest sourced from reference TRBV13 and TRBJ2-2, is AAGVIQSPRHLIKEKRETATLKCYPIPRHDTVYWYQQGPGQDPQFLISFYEKMQSDKGSIPDRFSAQQFSDYHSELNMSSLELGDSALYFCASSFLAGATGELFFGEGSRLTVL.

The sample holds a few counts of this clonotype. The chain's CDR3 is CASSPQDIIQPQHF. CDR3 sequence (DNA): TGTGCCAGCAGCCCCCAGGATATTATTCAGCCCCAGCATTTT. The chain recombines TRBV7-9 with TRBJ1-5; D gene unclear. The length of the CDR3 is 14 residues. CDR1 is SEHNR, CDR2 FQNEAQ, per germline (reference sequence). Trimming took off 5 bases at V and 6 bases at J, with 14 bases between the two ends.

This clonotype was seen repeatedly, ten times or more. The CDR3 DNA reads TGTGCCAGCAGCCCTGGACACGTTAGCACAGATACGCAGTATTTT. Amino acid sequence: CASSPGHVSTDTQYF. This sequence joins TRBV7-2 and TRBJ2-3, with D perhaps matching TRBD1 (5 bases). Per germline, CDR1 SGHTA and CDR2 FQGNSA. Trimming took off 5 bases at V and 0 bases at J, with 12 bases between the two ends. CDR3 length: 15 residues.

This chain joins TRBV9 and TRBJ1-5; TRBD1 might be the D (6 bases). The V and J ends lost 3 bases and 0 bases respectively, with 10 bases between them. This CDR3 is 15 amino acids long. Germline V gene sequence: CDR1 SGDLS, CDR2 YYNGEE. Written as DNA, the CDR3 is TGTGCCAGCAGCGACACAGGGAATAGCAATCAGCCCCAGCATTTT. As protein: CASSDTGNSNQPQHF.

This clonotype was detected ten times or more. J is TRBJ2-3 and V is TRBV7-2; a possible D gene is TRBD2 (5 bases). The CDR3 length is 13 residues. V lost 8 bases, J lost 4 bases, and 13 bases lay in between. Germline assignment: CDR1 SGHTA and CDR2 FQGNSA. The CDR3 region is CASELAFPDTQYF. CDR3 DNA sequence: TGTGCCAGCGAGTTAGCGTTTCCAGATACGCAGTATTTT.